This passage covers 20 T cell receptor beta chains from one sample sequenced in a study of PD-L1 blockade in urothelial cancer. Sequenced by immunoSEQ multiplex PCR; TCRdb stores in-frame clones only, minus some. The data contain tens of thousands of clones, roughly four fifths of them seen just once; the ten biggest clones take up 1.5% to 2%. Time point denoted: pretreatment peripheral blood. Material: PBMCs, obtained around atezolizumab (anti-PD-L1) treatment. All receptors come from a man aged 70-80 years with urothelial cancer.

The chain uses TRBV15 and TRBJ1-1; the D is unclear. The V end lost 2 bases, the J end lost 0 bases, and 10 bases lay between the germline ends. This CDR3 comprises 15 residues. CDR1 and CDR2 from the germline V gene are LNHNV and YYDKDF (reference sequence). CDR3 loop: CATSRSRAMNTEAFF. CDR3 nucleotides: TGTGCCACCAGCAGAAGCCGTGCCATGAACACTGAAGCTTTCTTT. The full variable domain, completed using reference TRBV15 and TRBJ1-1, is DAMVIQNPRYQVTQFGKPVTLSCSQTLNHNVMYWYQQKSSQAPKLLFHYYDKDFNNEADTPDNFQSRRPNTSFCFLDIRSPGLGDTAMYLCATSRSRAMNTEAFFGQGTRLTVV.

The chain couples TRBV5-5 to TRBJ1-1; D possibly corresponds to TRBD1 (5 bases). The CDR3 is 14 residues long. Germline V gene data show CDR1 as SGHKS and CDR2 as YYEKEE (reference sequence). Trimming cost V 0 bases and J 3 bases, with 9 bases left between them. The DNA of the CDR3 is TGTGCCAGCAGCTTGGCAGGGTGGGACACTGAAGCTTTCTTT. As protein: CASSLAGWDTEAFF. Looking up the rest from reference TRBV5-5 and TRBJ1-1 gives the full variable domain: DAGVTQSPTHLIKTRGQQVTLRCSPISGHKSVSWYQQVLGQGPQFIFQYYEKEERGRGNFPDRFSARQFPNYSSELNVNALLLGDSALYLCASSLAGWDTEAFFGQGTRLTVV.

The chain employs TRBV5-1 and TRBJ2-1; 9 bases agree with TRBD1. CDR3 length: 15 amino acids. From germline, CDR1 is SGHRS and CDR2 YFSETQ. The V segment lost 0 bases and the J segment 7 bases; nucleotides outside the gene matches: 5. The CDR3 sequence is CASSLGQGVVNEQFF. The CDR3 coding sequence is TGCGCCAGCAGCTTGGGACAGGGGGTTGTTAATGAGCAGTTCTTC.

The rearrangement links TRBV10-3 to TRBJ2-1; TRBD2 agrees at 7 bases. Per germline, CDR1 ENHRY and CDR2 SYGVKD. The CDR3 loop spans 17 amino acids. Unmatched junction bases numbered 10, after V lost 2 bases and J lost 3 bases. The CDR3: CAISELGWREYYNEQFF. For the CDR3, the DNA is TGTGCCATCAGTGAGCTGGGTTGGCGGGAGTACTACAATGAGCAGTTCTTC.

This chain links TRBV6-1 with TRBJ2-7; 7 bases fit TRBD1. CDR3 length equals 14 residues. The germline CDR1 and CDR2 sequences are MNHNS and SASEGT. V trimming: 11 bases; J trimming: 0 bases; junction bases outside the gene matches: 10. In DNA form, the CDR3 reads TGTGCCGCCAAACTGGGACAGAACTCCTACGAGCAGTACTTC. It codes for CAAKLGQNSYEQYF.

This chain links TRBV29-1 with TRBJ1-1; 8 nucleotides agree with TRBD1. CDR1 and CDR2 from the germline V gene are SQVTM and ANQGSEA. The CDR3 is 15 residues long. CDR3 nucleotide sequence: TGCAGTATTGACCGGACAGGGAAATTGAACACTGAAGCTTTCTTT. It codes for CSIDRTGKLNTEAFF.

The chain's CDR3 is CASSSTPGGAEDTQYF. In DNA, the CDR3 is TGTGCCAGCAGCTCCACCCCGGGGGGCGCGGAAGATACGCAGTATTTT. V gene TRBV7-8 combines with J gene TRBJ2-3; a possible D gene is TRBD2 (7 bases). The CDR3 sequence is 16 residues long. V gave up 4 bases and J gave up 5 bases, with 19 bases separating them. Germline-derived CDR1 and CDR2 are SGHVS and FQNEAQ.

The J gene is TRBJ1-1, the V gene TRBV28, with D unresolved. V shed 6 bases and J shed 1 base, with 15 bases lying between them. The CDR3 is 15 amino acids. Germline lookup yields CDR1 MDHEN and CDR2 SYDVKM. CDR3 region: CASRHPAGTNTEAFF. The CDR3 DNA sequence: TGTGCCAGCAGACATCCCGCGGGCACGAACACTGAAGCTTTCTTT.

The chain employs TRBV14 and TRBJ2-7; the match to TRBD1 covers 8 bases. The junction had 11 bases not matched to a gene; V was cut back by 4 bases and J by 6 bases. Per germline, CDR1 SGHDN and CDR2 FVKESK. This CDR3 has 15 residues. CDR3: CASSLNRGKSSEQYF. The CDR3 bases are TGTGCCAGCAGCCTAAACAGGGGGAAAAGCTCCGAGCAGTACTTC.

The chain links TRBV6-1 to TRBJ2-3; the D gene is possibly TRBD1 (6 bases). The germline V gene has CDR1 MNHNS and CDR2 SASEGT. CDR3 size: 19 residues. V lost 2 bases and J lost 5, with 26 bases in between. CDR3 sequence reads: CASSESRSITGWRRDTQYF. The CDR3 bases are TGTGCCAGCAGTGAATCCCGCTCCATCACAGGGTGGAGGAGAGATACGCAGTATTTT.

This chain joins TRBV18 and TRBJ2-7, with 9 bases that match TRBD1. This CDR3 spans 15 amino acids. Trimming removed 8 bases from V and 6 bases from J; junction bases left unmatched: 14. Germline CDR1 reads KGHSH; CDR2 reads LQKENI. The CDR3 sequence: CASRGTGSVTGEQYF. In nucleotides, the CDR3 is TGTGCCAGCCGCGGGACAGGGTCGGTAACTGGCGAGCAGTACTTC.

The rearrangement uses TRBV5-6 and TRBJ2-7; 7 nucleotides agree with TRBD1. V was pared by 4 bases and J by 0 bases, with 7 bases of the junction left unmatched. Germline values: CDR1 SGHDT, CDR2 YYEEEE. The CDR3 spans 15 residues. The chain's CDR3 is CASSVTGINSYEQYF. The CDR3 DNA reads as TGTGCCAGCAGCGTGACAGGGATAAACTCCTACGAGCAGTACTTC.

V usage is TRBV11-2 and J usage is TRBJ2-5, with D perhaps TRBD2 (6 bases). V was shortened by 0 bases and J by 4 bases, with 9 bases between the two germline ends. Germline V gene lookup returns CDR1 SGHAT and CDR2 FQNNGV. CDR3 size: 14 residues. The CDR3 coding sequence is TGTGCCAGCAGCTTAGAAAGGGAGGCAGAGACCCAGTACTTC. It yields the protein CASSLEREAETQYF. The variable domain in full, completed from reference TRBV11-2 and TRBJ2-5, reads EAGVAQSPRYKIIEKRQSVAFWCNPISGHATLYWYQQILGQGPKLLIQFQNNGVVDDSQLPKDRFSAERLKGVDSTLKIQPAKLEDSAVYLCASSLEREAETQYFGPGTRLLVL.

This sequence joins TRBV21-1 and TRBJ2-3; TRBD2, the D gene given by the table, was not confirmed from the DNA. TRBV21-1 is noted as a pseudogene. The CDR3 length is 18 residues. The CDR3 coding sequence is TGTGCCAGCAGCTTCCCTAGGTCCCTAGCGGCTAGCACAGATACGCAGTATTTT. It specifies CASSFPRSLAASTDTQYF.

This chain links TRBV5-4 with TRBJ2-1; D is unresolved. Germline-derived CDR1 and CDR2 are SGHNT and YYREEE (reference sequence). The CDR3 runs to 15 residues. V lost 2 bases to trimming and J lost 2 bases, with 11 bases between them. In nucleotides, the CDR3 is TGTGCCAGCAGCTTTGACAACAAACCCTACAATGAGCAGTTCTTC. Its translation: CASSFDNKPYNEQFF.

This clone turned up a few times. The rearrangement links TRBV7-9 to TRBJ1-1; TRBD1 matches at 12 bases. From germline, CDR1 is SEHNR and CDR2 FQNEAQ (reference sequence). This CDR3 region has 13 residues. CDR3 DNA: TGTGCGTGGGACAGGGGGCGAGGTCCTGAAGCTTTCTTT. Translating gives CAWDRGRGPEAFF.

This chain links TRBV11-2 with TRBJ2-5; possibly TRBD1 for D (6 bases). Germline V lookup: CDR1 SGHAT, CDR2 FQNNGV. Trimming cost V 3 bases and J 2 bases, with 10 bases left between them. The CDR3 is made up of 14 amino acids. CDR3 residues: CASSFGQSQETQYF. Written as DNA, the CDR3 is TGTGCCAGCAGCTTTGGACAGTCTCAAGAGACCCAGTACTTC.

The rearrangement joins TRBV5-1 to TRBJ1-3, with 7 bases aligning to TRBD1. Trimming removed 2 bases from V and 1 base from J; junction bases left unmatched: 6. The length of the CDR3 is 16 residues. Germline V CDR1 and CDR2: SGHRS, YFSETQ. The CDR3 region is CASSFTSGGSGNTIYF. The DNA for the CDR3 is TGCGCCAGCAGCTTCACTTCAGGGGGATCTGGAAACACCATATATTTT.

The chain uses TRBV6-5 and TRBJ2-7, with TRBD1 matching 10 bases. The length of the CDR3 is 15 residues. The germline CDR1 and CDR2 sequences are MNHEY and SVGAGI. The DNA of the CDR3 is TGTGCTACCACCCCGCCGGGACAGGGGTCCTACGAGCAGTACTTC. Amino acids: CATTPPGQGSYEQYF.

The chain carries TRBV15 and TRBJ2-1; unclear D gene. The germline V and J ends were trimmed by 8 bases and 0 bases, with 11 bases remaining between them. Germline V lookup: CDR1 LNHNV, CDR2 YYDKDF (reference sequence). The CDR3 sequence is 14 residues long. The CDR3 DNA is TGTGCCACCTCTCCAACGGGCTCCTACAATGAGCAGTTCTTC. The encoded protein is CATSPTGSYNEQFF.